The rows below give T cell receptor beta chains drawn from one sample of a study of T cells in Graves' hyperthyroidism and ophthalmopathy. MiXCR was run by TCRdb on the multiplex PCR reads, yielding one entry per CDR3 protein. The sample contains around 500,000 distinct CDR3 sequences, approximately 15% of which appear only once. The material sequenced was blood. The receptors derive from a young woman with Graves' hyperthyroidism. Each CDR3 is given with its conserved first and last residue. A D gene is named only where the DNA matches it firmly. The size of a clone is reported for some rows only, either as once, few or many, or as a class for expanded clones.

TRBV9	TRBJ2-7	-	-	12	TGTGCCAGCACCGCCGAAGTGGGGGAGCAGTACTTC	CASTAEVGEQYF
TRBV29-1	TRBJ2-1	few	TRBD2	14	TGCAGCGTTGAGGGAGGGATTCTGGCCAATGAGCAGTTCTTC	CSVEGGILANEQFF
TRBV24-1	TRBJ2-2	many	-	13	TGTGCCACCGTGGGGACGGGCACCGGGGAGCTGTTTTTT	CATVGTGTGELFF
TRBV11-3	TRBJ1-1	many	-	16	TGTGCCAGCAGCTTCGGGAGGGGAGGGATGAACACTGAAGCTTTCTTT	CASSFGRGGMNTEAFF
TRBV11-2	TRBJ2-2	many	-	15	TGTGCCAGCAGCTGGACGGATCTGAACACCGGGGAGCTGTTTTTT	CASSWTDLNTGELFF
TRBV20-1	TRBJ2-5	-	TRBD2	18	TGCAGTGCTAGACAGTGGACTAGCGGGAGGGCCCGGGGAGAGACCCAGTACTTC	CSARQWTSGRARGETQYF
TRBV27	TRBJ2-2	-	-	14	TGTGCCAGCAGTTTATCATCGCGGTTCGGGGAGCTGTTTTTT	CASSLSSRFGELFF
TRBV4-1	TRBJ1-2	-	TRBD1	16	TGCGCCAGCAGCCAAGAGGGGGCAGGGGGCTTGGGAGGCTACACCTTC	CASSQEGAGGLGGYTF
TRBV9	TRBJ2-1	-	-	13	TGTGCCAGCACCTCCGGTTCCTACAATGAGCAGTTCTTC	CASTSGSYNEQFF
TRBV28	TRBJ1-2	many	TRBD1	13	TGTGCCAGCAGTTTTTGGACAGGGGATGGCTACACCTTC	CASSFWTGDGYTF
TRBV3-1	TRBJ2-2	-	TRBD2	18	TGTGCCAGCAGCCGGGCATTGGGACTAGCGGAAAACACCGGGGAGCTGTTTTTT	CASSRALGLAENTGELFF
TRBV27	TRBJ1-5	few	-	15	TGTGCCAGCAGTTGGTCGGACGGATTCAATCAGCCCCAGCATTTT	CASSWSDGFNQPQHF
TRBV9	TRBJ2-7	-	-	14	TGTGCCAGCAGCGTATCATTCGGGGCCTACGAGCAGTACTTC	CASSVSFGAYEQYF
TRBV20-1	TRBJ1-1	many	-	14	TGCAGTGCGACGGACGGAGGGATGAACACTGAAGCTTTCTTT	CSATDGGMNTEAFF
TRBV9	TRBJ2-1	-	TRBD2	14	TGTGCCAGCCAACGCGGGAGCTCCTACAATGAGCAGTTCTTC	CASQRGSSYNEQFF
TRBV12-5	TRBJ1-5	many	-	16	TGTGCTAGTGGTTTGGCCTCAAGAGGGGAGGGACAGCCCCAGCATTTT	CASGLASRGEGQPQHF
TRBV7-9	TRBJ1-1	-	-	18	TGTGCCAGCAGCTTAAGCTGGTCTCGGCTTCAAGGGAACACTGAAGCTTTCTTT	CASSLSWSRLQGNTEAFF
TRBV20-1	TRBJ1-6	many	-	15	TGCAGTGCTAGAGGACGCCCGTACTATAATTCACCCCTCCACTTT	CSARGRPYYNSPLHF
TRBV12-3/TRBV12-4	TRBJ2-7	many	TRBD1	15	TGTGCCAGCAGTTTACTAGTGACAGGGGCCTACGAGCAGTACTTC	CASSLLVTGAYEQYF